This TCR beta chain was captured in a study of ipilimumab plus nivolumab after autologous stem cell transplantation. With regard to this clone: Its antigen is unknown.

Checkpoint therapy with ipilimumab 1 mg/kg began 14 to 28 days after transplant. The assay was immunoSEQ multiplex PCR, and TCRdb's table has in-frame clones only and misses some. Counted here are around 84,000 clones, 83% occurring once; the ten biggest clones make up 2% to 2.5%. Findings and limits, study-wide: TCR repertoire, Treg phenotype and gut microbiota reportedly support more study of this approach.

CDR1 and CDR2 (germline): SGHTA, FQGNSA. V was clipped by 5 bases and J by 4 bases, with 21 bases between them. CDR3 size: 17 residues. The gene calls are TRBV7-2 and TRBJ2-1; D possibly matches TRBD1 or TRBD2 (7 bases each). This TCR derives from a male donor with diffuse large B-cell lymphoma. Here the sequenced sample was PBMCs, taken in a trial of ipilimumab plus nivolumab as post-transplant consolidation. The DNA of the CDR3 is TGTGCCAGCAGCCAAGAGGGAGGGGGCGCGAAGTACAATGAGCAGTTCTTC. Translation gives CASSQEGGGAKYNEQFF.